This TCR beta chain was captured in a study of CD8+CD57+ T cells in acquired aplastic anemia. Study details: The DNA of sorted CD4+ and CD8+ cells averaged roughly 3 ug. Where healthy donors were concerned, CD4+ cells averaged around 11 million reads.

Genomic DNA served as template for TCR beta VDJ and CDR3 profiling. TCRdb re-called the reads through MiXCR, storing one row per CDR3 protein. Counted here are hundreds of thousands of distinct CDR3 sequences, around 68% occurring once; the ten biggest clones make up 3% to 5%. General study results and limits: Patients showed no significant difference from controls in CD8+ Simpson's diversity.

Worth noting for this clonotype: Its antigen is as yet unknown.

This CDR3 contains 16 residues. Deletions cut 5 bases from V and 13 bases from J, with 27 bases between. Germline-derived CDR1 and CDR2 are MNHNY and SVGAGI (reference sequence). This TCR was sampled from a human donor in good health, serving as a control. The rearrangement links TRBV6-6 to TRBJ2-1; D tentatively reads TRBD1 or TRBD2 (5 bases each). The sequenced sample consisted of sorted CD4+, CD8+, or CD8+CD57+ T cells (not recorded which) from PBMCs. Here the CDR3 DNA reads TGTGCCAGCAGTCCCTCCCCCCCATCCGGGGCCCGAACCCAGTTCTTC. Translating gives CASSPSPPSGARTQFF.